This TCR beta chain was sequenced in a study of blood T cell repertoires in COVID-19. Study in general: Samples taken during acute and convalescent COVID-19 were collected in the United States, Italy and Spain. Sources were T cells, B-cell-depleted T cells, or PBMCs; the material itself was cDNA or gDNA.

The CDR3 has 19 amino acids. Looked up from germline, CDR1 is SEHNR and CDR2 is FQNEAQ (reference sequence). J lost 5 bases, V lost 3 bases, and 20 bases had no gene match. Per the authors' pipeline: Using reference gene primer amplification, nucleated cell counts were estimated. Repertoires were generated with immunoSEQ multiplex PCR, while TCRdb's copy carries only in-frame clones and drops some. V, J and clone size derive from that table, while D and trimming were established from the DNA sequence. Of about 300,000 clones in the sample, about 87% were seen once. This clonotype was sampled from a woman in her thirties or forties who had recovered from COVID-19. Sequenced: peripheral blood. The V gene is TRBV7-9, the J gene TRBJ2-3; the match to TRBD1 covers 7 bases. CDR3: CASSFPRGYDRALKDTQYF. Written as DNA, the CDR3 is TGTGCCAGCAGCTTTCCCAGGGGATACGACAGGGCCCTTAAAGATACGCAGTATTTT. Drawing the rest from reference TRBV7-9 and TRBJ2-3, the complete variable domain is DTGVSQNPRHKITKRGQNVTFRCDPISEHNRLYWYRQTLGQGPEFLTYFQNEAQLEKSRLLSDRFSAERPKGSFSTLEIQRTEQGDSAMYLCASSFPRGYDRALKDTQYFGPGTRLTVL.